This T cell receptor beta chain was identified in a study of cytomegalovirus exposure and HLA in healthy donors. Study results and caveats: Further analysis was carried out later, and it showed several of the most significant clusters appearing linked to common viral pathogens.

Turning to this clone: As yet, its antigen is unknown.

The CDR3 covers 16 residues. The J segment lost 5 bases and the V segment lost 2 bases, leaving 8 bases of the junction unmatched. The germline CDR1 and CDR2 sequences are MNHNY and SVGAGI (reference sequence). The PCR contained 60 Vbeta and 13 Jbeta primers. As processed by the authors: An analysis performed later counted around 80 million unique TCR beta chains (approximately 12 million of them shared). Assay used: immunoSEQ multiplex PCR; TCRdb lists only in-frame clones, some missing. V, J and clone size are those of that table, while D and trimming were read from the DNA. Here the sample spans 70,000 to 90,000 clones, approximately 75% being singletons.

The origin of this receptor is a man aged 55 to 70 in good health and CMV-seronegative. The gene calls are TRBV6-6 and TRBJ2-1; 8 bases line up with TRBD1. Sequences were obtained from PBMCs. The CDR3 DNA reads as TGTGCCAGCAGTTACGCCGTGGGGACAGGAAACAATGAGCAGTTCTTC. Amino acid sequence: CASSYAVGTGNNEQFF.